This is a list of T cell receptor beta chains from one sample in a study of immune evolution from preneoplasia to lung adenocarcinoma. Using immunoSEQ multiplex PCR, the repertoire was profiled, and TCRdb retains in-frame clones only, with some absent. The sample yields around 41,000 clones, 70% to 85% seen once. The source material was FFPE invasive lung adenocarcinoma tissue. The receptor source for this set is a person between 55 and 69 years old with lung adenocarcinoma. Both conserved end residues are part of each CDR3. Each record gives: J gene, D gene, clone size, V gene, CDR3 protein, CDR3 DNA. D genes are given only for firm matches. Clone size appears in some rows only: once, few, many, or a class for an expanded clone.

TRBJ1-3 - - TRBV11-2 CASSRHRDGGDTIYF TGTGCCAGCAGCCGCCACCGGGATGGTGGGGACACCATATATTTT
TRBJ2-1 - - TRBV27 CASTSLGFTGAYNEQFF TGTGCCAGCACCTCATTGGGCTTCACGGGAGCCTACAATGAGCAGTTCTTC
TRBJ2-3 - - TRBV7-6 CASSLEAGTDTQYF TGTGCCAGCAGCTTAGAGGCTGGAACAGATACGCAGTATTTT
TRBJ1-2 - - TRBV10-3 CAISESRGNYGYTF TGTGCCATCAGTGAGTCGAGGGGTAACTATGGCTACACCTTC
TRBJ2-7 - - TRBV18 CASSILPGDEQYF TGTGCCAGCTCCATCCTGCCGGGGGACGAGCAGTACTTC
TRBJ2-1 TRBD2 - TRBV28 CASSPSGRNFWEQFF TGTGCCAGCAGTCCTAGCGGGAGGAATTTCTGGGAGCAGTTCTTC
TRBJ2-5 TRBD1 - TRBV7-2 CASSSRQGPQETQYF TGTGCCAGCAGCTCCCGACAGGGCCCTCAAGAGACCCAGTACTTC
TRBJ2-3 TRBD2 - TRBV5-1 CASRPGLAGSTDTQYF TGCGCCAGCAGACCGGGACTAGCGGGAAGCACAGATACGCAGTATTTT
TRBJ1-3 - - TRBV6-5 CASSLQGFSGNTIYF TGTGCCAGCAGTTTACAGGGTTTCTCTGGAAACACCATATATTTT
TRBJ2-3 - - TRBV27 CASSVNYPLNTAGSADTQYF TGTGCCAGCAGCGTTAATTATCCTCTAAATACGGCGGGAAGTGCAGATACGCAGTATTTT
TRBJ2-2 - few TRBV6-4 CASSDEGTPPAGELFF TGTGCCAGCAGTGACGAAGGGACTCCCCCAGCCGGGGAGCTGTTTTTT
TRBJ2-3 - few TRBV5-1 CASSLHSPSTDTQYF TGCGCCAGCAGCTTACACAGCCCTAGCACAGATACGCAGTATTTT
TRBJ2-1 TRBD2 - TRBV6-4 CASSQTSGGNEQFF TGTGCCAGCAGTCAAACTAGCGGGGGCAATGAGCAGTTCTTC
TRBJ2-4 - - TRBV5-6 CASSLRFGGANIQYF TGTGCCAGCAGCTTAAGGTTCGGGGGAGCCAACATTCAGTACTTC
TRBJ1-5 - medium-sized TRBV11-2 CASSRPGQPQHF TGTGCCAGCAGCCGACCGGGTCAGCCCCAGCATTTT
TRBJ1-2 - - TRBV28 CASSYGAGYGYTF TGTGCCAGCAGTTACGGGGCCGGGTATGGCTACACCTTC
TRBJ1-1 - - TRBV19 CASSPGATSSFMNTEAFF TGTGCCAGTAGCCCAGGGGCTACATCCTCGTTCATGAACACTGAAGCTTTCTTT
TRBJ2-1 TRBD1 - TRBV7-9 CASPAFPGQVYNEQFF TGTGCCAGCCCTGCTTTTCCCGGACAGGTCTACAATGAGCAGTTCTTC
TRBJ1-1 - - TRBV5-6 CASRAANGQGTEAFF TGTGCCAGCAGAGCAGCCAACGGCCAGGGCACTGAAGCTTTCTTT
TRBJ2-3 - - TRBV28 CASSWWDTQYF TGTGCCAGCAGTTGGTGGGATACGCAGTATTTT
TRBJ2-5 TRBD2 - TRBV5-1 CASSLDQGSGSRQTQYF TGCGCCAGCAGCTTGGATCAAGGCAGCGGGAGTAGACAGACCCAGTACTTC
TRBJ1-1 - - TRBV6-4 CASSAGPGNTEAFF TGTGCCAGCAGTGCCGGACCTGGGAACACTGAAGCTTTCTTT
TRBJ1-5 - - TRBV30 CAWSVGQGNQPQHF TGTGCCTGGAGTGTAGGACAAGGCAATCAGCCCCAGCATTTT
TRBJ2-7 - medium-sized TRBV4-2 CASSQDRSSSYEQYF TGTGCCAGCAGCCAAGATCGGTCGAGCTCCTACGAGCAGTACTTC
TRBJ2-3 - - TRBV11-2 CASSLNSADTQYF TGTGCCAGCAGCTTAAATTCCGCCGATACGCAGTATTTT
TRBJ2-5 TRBD1 - TRBV28 CASRWGQGARETQYF TGTGCCAGCAGGTGGGGACAGGGGGCGCGGGAGACCCAGTACTTC
TRBJ1-1 - - TRBV7-8 CASRDGAGPMNTEAFF TGTGCCAGCAGAGATGGTGCAGGTCCAATGAACACTGAAGCTTTCTTT
TRBJ2-1 - - TRBV15 CATSRVRTSQQFF TGTGCCACCAGCAGAGTCAGAACTAGCCAGCAGTTCTTC